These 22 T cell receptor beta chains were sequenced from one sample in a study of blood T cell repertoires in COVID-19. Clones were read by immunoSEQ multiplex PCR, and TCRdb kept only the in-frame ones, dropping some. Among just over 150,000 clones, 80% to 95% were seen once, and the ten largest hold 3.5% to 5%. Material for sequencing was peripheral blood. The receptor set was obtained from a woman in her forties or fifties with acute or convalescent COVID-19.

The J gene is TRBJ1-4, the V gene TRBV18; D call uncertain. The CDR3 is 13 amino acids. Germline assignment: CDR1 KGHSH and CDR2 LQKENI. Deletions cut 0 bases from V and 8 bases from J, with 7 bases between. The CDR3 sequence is CASSPPVAEKLFF. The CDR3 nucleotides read TGTGCCAGCTCACCACCGGTGGCCGAAAAACTGTTTTTT. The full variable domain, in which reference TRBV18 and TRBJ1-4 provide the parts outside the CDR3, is NAGVMQNPRHLVRRRGQEARLRCSPMKGHSHVYWYRQLPEEGLKFMVYLQKENIIDESGMPKERFSAEFPKEGPSILRIQQVVRGDSAAYFCASSPPVAEKLFFGSGTQLSVL.

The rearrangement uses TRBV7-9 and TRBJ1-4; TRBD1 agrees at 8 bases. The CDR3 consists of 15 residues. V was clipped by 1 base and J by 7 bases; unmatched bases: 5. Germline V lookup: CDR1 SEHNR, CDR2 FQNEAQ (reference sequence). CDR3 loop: CASSLGATGVEKLFF. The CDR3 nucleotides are TGTGCCAGCAGCTTAGGTGCGACAGGGGTTGAAAAACTGTTTTTT.

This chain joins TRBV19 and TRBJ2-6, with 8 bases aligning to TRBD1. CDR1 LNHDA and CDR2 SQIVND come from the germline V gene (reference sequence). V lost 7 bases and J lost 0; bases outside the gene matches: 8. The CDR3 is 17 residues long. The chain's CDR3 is CASNPRDRSSGANVLTF. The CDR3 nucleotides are TGTGCCAGTAATCCCCGGGACAGGAGCTCTGGGGCCAACGTCCTGACTTTC.

The CDR3 coding sequence is TGTGCCAGCGGGAGGGAAAACACCGGGGAGCTGTTTTTT. Protein: CASGRENTGELFF. This sequence joins TRBV9 and TRBJ2-2; 7 bases line up with TRBD2. Germline-derived CDR1 and CDR2 are SGDLS and YYNGEE. V was clipped by 7 bases and J by 2 bases; unmatched bases: 2. The CDR3 loop spans 13 amino acids.

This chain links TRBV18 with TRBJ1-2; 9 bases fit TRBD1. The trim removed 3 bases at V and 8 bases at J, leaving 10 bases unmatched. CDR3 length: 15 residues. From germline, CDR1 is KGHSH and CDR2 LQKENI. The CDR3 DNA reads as TGTGCCAGCTCACCCCTAAGACAGGGGGTAGAAGGCTACACCTTC. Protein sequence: CASSPLRQGVEGYTF.

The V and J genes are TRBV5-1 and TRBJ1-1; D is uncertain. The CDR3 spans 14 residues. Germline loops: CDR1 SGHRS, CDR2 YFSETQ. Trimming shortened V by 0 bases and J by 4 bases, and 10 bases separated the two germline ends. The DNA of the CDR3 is TGCGCCAGCAGCTTGGCCGGGATCCGCACTGAAGCTTTCTTT. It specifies CASSLAGIRTEAFF.

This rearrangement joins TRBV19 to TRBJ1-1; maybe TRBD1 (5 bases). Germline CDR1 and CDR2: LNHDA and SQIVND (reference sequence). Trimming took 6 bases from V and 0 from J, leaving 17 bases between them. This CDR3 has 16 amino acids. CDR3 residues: CASRQGAGELNTEAFF. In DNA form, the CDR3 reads TGTGCCAGTAGACAAGGGGCGGGGGAATTGAACACTGAAGCTTTCTTT. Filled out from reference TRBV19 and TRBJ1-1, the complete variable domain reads DGGITQSPKYLFRKEGQNVTLSCEQNLNHDAMYWYRQDPGQGLRLIYYSQIVNDFQKGDIAEGYSVSREKKESFPLTVTSAQKNPTAFYLCASRQGAGELNTEAFFGQGTRLTVV.

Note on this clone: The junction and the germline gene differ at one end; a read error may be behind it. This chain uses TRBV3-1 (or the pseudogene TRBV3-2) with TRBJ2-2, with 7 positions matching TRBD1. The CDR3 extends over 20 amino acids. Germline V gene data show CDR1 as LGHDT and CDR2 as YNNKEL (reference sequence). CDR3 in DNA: TGTGCCAGCAGTCAAGGGGGCCGCCCGGGCCCTAGGGGGTACACCGGGGAGCTGTTTTTT. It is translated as CASSQGGRPGPRGYTGELFF.

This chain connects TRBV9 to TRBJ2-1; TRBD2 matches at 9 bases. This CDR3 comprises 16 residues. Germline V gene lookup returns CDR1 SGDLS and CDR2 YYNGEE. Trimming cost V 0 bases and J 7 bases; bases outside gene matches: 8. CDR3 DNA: TGTGCCAGCAGCGTAGATAGCGGGGGAGGGTGGAATGAGCAGTTCTTC. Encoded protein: CASSVDSGGGWNEQFF.

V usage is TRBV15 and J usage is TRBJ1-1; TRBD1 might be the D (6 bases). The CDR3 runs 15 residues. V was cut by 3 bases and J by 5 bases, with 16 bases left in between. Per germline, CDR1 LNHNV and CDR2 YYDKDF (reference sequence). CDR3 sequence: CATSSRGGGGTEAFF. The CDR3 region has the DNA TGTGCCACCAGCAGTCGGGGGGGCGGGGGTACTGAAGCTTTCTTT.

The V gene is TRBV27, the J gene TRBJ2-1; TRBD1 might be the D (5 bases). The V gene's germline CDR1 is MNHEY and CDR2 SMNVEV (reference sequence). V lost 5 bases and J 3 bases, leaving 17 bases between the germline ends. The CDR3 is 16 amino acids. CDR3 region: CASSALVGPLYNEQFF. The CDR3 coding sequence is TGTGCCAGCAGTGCGCTTGTGGGGCCCCTCTACAATGAGCAGTTCTTC.

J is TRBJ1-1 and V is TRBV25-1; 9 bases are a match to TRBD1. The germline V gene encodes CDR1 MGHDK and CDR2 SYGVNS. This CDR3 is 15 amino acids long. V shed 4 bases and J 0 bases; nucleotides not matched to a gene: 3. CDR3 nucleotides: TGTGCCAGCAGTGGCCGGGACAGGGTGAACACTGAAGCTTTCTTT. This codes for CASSGRDRVNTEAFF.

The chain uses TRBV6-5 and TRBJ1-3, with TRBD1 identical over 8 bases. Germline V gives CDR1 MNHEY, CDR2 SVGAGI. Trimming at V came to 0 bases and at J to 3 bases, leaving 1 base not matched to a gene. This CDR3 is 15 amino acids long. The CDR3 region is CASSYSTGVGNTIYF. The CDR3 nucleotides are TGTGCCAGCAGTTACTCGACAGGGGTTGGAAACACCATATATTTT.

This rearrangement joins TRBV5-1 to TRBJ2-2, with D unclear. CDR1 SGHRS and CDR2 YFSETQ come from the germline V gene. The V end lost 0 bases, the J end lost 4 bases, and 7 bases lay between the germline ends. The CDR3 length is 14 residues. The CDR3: CASSLDGSTGELFF. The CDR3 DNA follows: TGCGCCAGCAGCTTGGATGGTAGCACCGGGGAGCTGTTTTTT.

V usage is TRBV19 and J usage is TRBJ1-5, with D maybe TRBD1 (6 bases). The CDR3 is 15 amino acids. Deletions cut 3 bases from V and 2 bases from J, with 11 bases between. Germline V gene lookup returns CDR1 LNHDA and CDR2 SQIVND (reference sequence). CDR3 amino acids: CASSIGGLGNQPQHF. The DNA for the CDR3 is TGTGCCAGTAGTATCGGGGGGCTCGGCAATCAGCCCCAGCATTTT.

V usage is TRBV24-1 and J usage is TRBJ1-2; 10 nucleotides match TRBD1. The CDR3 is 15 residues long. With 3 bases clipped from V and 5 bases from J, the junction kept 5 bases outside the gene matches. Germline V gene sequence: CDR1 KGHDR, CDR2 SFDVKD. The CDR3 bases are TGTGCCACCAGTGATCCGGGACAGGGGATTTATGGCTACACCTTC. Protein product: CATSDPGQGIYGYTF.

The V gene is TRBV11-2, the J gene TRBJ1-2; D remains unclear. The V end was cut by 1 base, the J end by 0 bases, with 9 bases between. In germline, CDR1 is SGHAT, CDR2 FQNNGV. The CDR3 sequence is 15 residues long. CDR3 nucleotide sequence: TGTGCCAGCAGCTTAGTGGCAGTTGCTAACTATGGCTACACCTTC. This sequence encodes CASSLVAVANYGYTF.

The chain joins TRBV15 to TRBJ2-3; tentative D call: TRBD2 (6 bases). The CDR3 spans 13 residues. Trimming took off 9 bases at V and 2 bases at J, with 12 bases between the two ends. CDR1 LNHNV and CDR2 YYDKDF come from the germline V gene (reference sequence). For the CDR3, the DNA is TGTGCCACGGGGACTTTCCCCACAGATACGCAGTATTTT. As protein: CATGTFPTDTQYF.

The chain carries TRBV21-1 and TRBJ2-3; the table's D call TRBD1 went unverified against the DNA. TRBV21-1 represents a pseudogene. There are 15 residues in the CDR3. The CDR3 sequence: CASHPLGASTDTQYF. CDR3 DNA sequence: TGTGCCAGCCATCCGCTAGGGGCGAGCACAGATACGCAGTATTTT.

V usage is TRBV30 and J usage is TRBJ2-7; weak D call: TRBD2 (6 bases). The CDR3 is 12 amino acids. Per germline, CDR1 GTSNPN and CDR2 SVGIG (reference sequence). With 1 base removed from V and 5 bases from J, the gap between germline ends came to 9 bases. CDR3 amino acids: CAWSGLAHEQYF. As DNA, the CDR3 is TGTGCCTGGAGTGGTCTAGCGCACGAGCAGTACTTC.

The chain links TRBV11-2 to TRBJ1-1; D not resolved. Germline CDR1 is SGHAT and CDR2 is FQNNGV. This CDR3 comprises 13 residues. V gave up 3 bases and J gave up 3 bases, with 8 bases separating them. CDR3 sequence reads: CASSLTEYTEAFF. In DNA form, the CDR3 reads TGTGCCAGCAGCTTGACGGAGTACACTGAAGCTTTCTTT.

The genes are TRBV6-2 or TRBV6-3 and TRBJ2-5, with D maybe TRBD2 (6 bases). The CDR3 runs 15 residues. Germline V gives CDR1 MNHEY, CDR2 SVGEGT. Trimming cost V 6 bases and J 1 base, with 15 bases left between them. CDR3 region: CASSHGSGFQETQYF. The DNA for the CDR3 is TGTGCCAGCAGCCACGGGAGCGGTTTCCAAGAGACCCAGTACTTC.